The 23 T cell receptor beta chains reported below all come from one sample, sequenced in a study of T cells in Graves' hyperthyroidism and ophthalmopathy. From RNA transcripts, TCR beta CDR3 regions were amplified. The primer set for the first-round RT-PCR of the TCR CDR3 was HTBI. One entry per CDR3 protein, called by TCRdb with MiXCR from the multiplex PCR reads. In the table there are approximately 610,000 distinct CDR3 sequences, roughly 14% of which are singletons. Sequenced sample: blood. The receptors originated from a middle-aged woman with Graves' ophthalmopathy.

This clonotype was counted a few times. The chain employs TRBV27 and TRBJ2-7; TRBD2 matches 13 bases. The CDR3 spans 15 residues. The V gene end was trimmed by 5 bases and the J gene end by 7 bases; junction bases not matched to a gene: 8. Germline V lookup: CDR1 MNHEY, CDR2 SMNVEV (reference sequence). CDR3 sequence: CASSPGTSGILEQYF. DNA of the CDR3: TGTGCCAGCAGTCCCGGGACTAGCGGGATTCTGGAGCAGTACTTC.

V usage is TRBV28 and J usage is TRBJ2-2; 8 nucleotides agree with TRBD1. V shed 6 bases and J 0 bases; nucleotides not matched to a gene: 6. Germline CDR1 is MDHEN and CDR2 is SYDVKM. There are 16 residues in the CDR3. DNA of the CDR3: TGTGCCAGCAGGTCCCCGGGACAGGCGAACACCGGGGAGCTGTTTTTT. Its protein product is CASRSPGQANTGELFF.

This clonotype was found many times. This chain joins TRBV12-3 or TRBV12-4 and TRBJ1-1; 8 bases map to TRBD1. The CDR3 contains 14 residues. V lost 3 bases and J lost 9; bases outside the gene matches: 9. CDR3 DNA sequence: TGTGCCAGCAGTTTTGGTTACGGACAGGGACAAGCTTTCTTT. It specifies CASSFGYGQGQAFF.

This clonotype was seen ten or more times. The chain is built from TRBV6-2 or TRBV6-3 and TRBJ1-1; 8 bases match TRBD1. The length of the CDR3 is 11 residues. With 6 bases clipped from V and 6 bases from J, the junction kept 0 bases outside the gene matches. CDR1 and CDR2 (germline): MNHEY, SVGEGT. For the CDR3, the DNA is TGTGCCAGCAGGGACAGGGCTGAAGCTTTCTTT. Protein: CASRDRAEAFF.

This clonotype was seen only a few times. The rearrangement uses TRBV30 and TRBJ2-3; D unclear. The germline gives CDR1 GTSNPN, CDR2 SVGIG (reference sequence). V lost 3 bases and J lost 0, with 7 bases in between. The CDR3 spans 13 residues. In nucleotides, the CDR3 is TGTGCCTGGAGCAAGCCTAGCACAGATACGCAGTATTTT. Its protein is CAWSKPSTDTQYF.

The V and J genes are TRBV4-1 and TRBJ1-3; D is ambiguous. CDR1 MGHRA and CDR2 YSYEKL come from the germline V gene. Trimming took 4 bases from V and 1 from J, leaving 11 bases between them. The CDR3 loop spans 15 amino acids. Written as DNA, the CDR3 is TGCGCCAGCAGCCTATTGCAAGCGTCTGGAAACACCATATATTTT. It specifies CASSLLQASGNTIYF.

J is TRBJ2-7 and V is TRBV4-3, with D perhaps TRBD1 (6 bases). Trimming stripped 0 bases from V and 5 bases from J, with 14 bases between. Germline loops: CDR1 LGHNA, CDR2 YSLEER. The CDR3 runs to 15 residues. The CDR3 coding sequence is TGCGCCAGCAGCCAAGATCGGCAGGGGATGGACGAGCAGTACTTC. Translation gives CASSQDRQGMDEQYF.

This clonotype was found a few times. V is TRBV7-8 and J is TRBJ1-5; D remains unclear. The CDR3 is made up of 15 amino acids. The V end was cut by 3 bases, the J end by 7 bases, with 16 bases between. CDR1 is SGHVS, CDR2 FQNEAQ, per germline. CDR3 protein: CASSLSLTHGQPQHF. CDR3 DNA: TGTGCCAGCAGCTTGTCGCTGACGCATGGCCAGCCCCAGCATTTT.

This clonotype was recorded many times. V gene TRBV5-1 combines with J gene TRBJ1-1; D is unresolved. Germline values: CDR1 SGHRS, CDR2 YFSETQ. The V and J ends lost 0 bases and 1 base respectively, with 7 bases between them. The CDR3 length is 14 residues. CDR3 nucleotide sequence: TGCGCCAGCAGCTTGGCCTCAGGGAACACTGAAGCTTTCTTT. Translation gives CASSLASGNTEAFF.

This sequence joins TRBV12-3 or TRBV12-4 and TRBJ2-5, with a weak D call TRBD1 (6 bases). V was pared by 8 bases and J by 3 bases, with 19 bases between. The CDR3 runs to 15 residues. The CDR3 region has the DNA TGTGCCAGCGGATCCTCCGGGACACCAAAAGAGACCCAGTACTTC. The encoded protein is CASGSSGTPKETQYF.

Ten or more counts support this clonotype. The chain joins TRBV11-3 to TRBJ2-7, with D tentatively TRBD2 (6 bases). V lost 4 bases to trimming and J lost 7 bases, with 20 bases between them. Germline lookup yields CDR1 SGHNT and CDR2 YENEEA. The CDR3 sequence is 15 residues long. CDR3 sequence reads: CASSSPRGLRREQYF. The CDR3 DNA follows: TGTGCCAGCAGCTCCCCCCGCGGACTACGGAGGGAGCAGTACTTC.

This clonotype was observed at least ten times. The J gene is TRBJ1-2, the V gene TRBV28; D not resolved. Trimming took off 11 bases at V and 4 bases at J, with 2 bases between the two ends. The CDR3 has 8 residues. Looked up from germline, CDR1 is MDHEN and CDR2 is SYDVKM. DNA for the CDR3: TGTGCCCGCTATGGCTACACCTTC. This gives the protein CARYGYTF.

The rearrangement links TRBV15 to TRBJ2-7; D is unclear. The V gene lost 0 bases and the J gene lost 3 bases, with 12 bases spanning the gap. Germline lookup yields CDR1 LNHNV and CDR2 YYDKDF (reference sequence). The CDR3 sequence is 15 residues long. The CDR3 loop is CATSRDPGQSYEQYF. CDR3 bases: TGTGCCACCAGCAGAGATCCGGGTCAAAGCTACGAGCAGTACTTC.

As regards this clonotype: The junction does not match germline at one end; this may be a read error. The gene calls are TRBV28 and TRBJ1-2, with a possible D match to TRBD1 (5 bases). This CDR3 contains 13 residues. CDR1 is MDHEN and CDR2 is SYDVKM in the germline V gene. CDR3 sequence: CASSPGGRYGCTF. CDR3 nucleotides: TGTGCCAGCAGCCCGGGGGGAAGGTACGGCTGCACCTTC.

This clonotype was observed many times. The V call is TRBV6-5, the J call TRBJ1-1, with D uncertain. Germline values: CDR1 MNHEY, CDR2 SVGAGI. With 2 bases removed from V and 4 bases from J, the gap between germline ends came to 17 bases. The CDR3 has 16 residues. The CDR3 reads CASSYGGRGLGTEAFF. The DNA of the CDR3 is TGTGCCAGCAGTTACGGAGGGAGAGGGTTAGGCACTGAAGCTTTCTTT.

This clonotype occurred a few times. Here the CDR3 reads CASNPYTYGASGSPGELFF. Here the CDR3 DNA reads TGTGCCAGCAACCCTTATACATACGGGGCTAGCGGGAGCCCCGGGGAGCTGTTTTTT. This chain joins TRBV6-2 or TRBV6-3 and TRBJ2-2, with 10 bases matching TRBD2. The CDR3 runs to 19 residues. Germline CDR1 reads MNHEY; CDR2 reads SVGEGT. Unmatched junction bases numbered 20, after V lost 7 bases and J lost 6 bases.

This clonotype was detected many times. This chain uses TRBV7-9 with TRBJ2-5, with 8 bases identical to TRBD1. Germline CDR1 reads SEHNR; CDR2 reads FQNEAQ (reference sequence). The CDR3 length is 14 residues. The J segment lost 1 base and the V segment lost 2 bases, leaving 0 bases of the junction unmatched. The CDR3 sequence is CASSLQGAQETQYF. The CDR3, as DNA: TGTGCCAGCAGCTTACAGGGGGCCCAAGAGACCCAGTACTTC. The complete variable domain, with remaining parts taken from reference TRBV7-9 and TRBJ2-5, reads DTGVSQNPRHKITKRGQNVTFRCDPISEHNRLYWYRQTLGQGPEFLTYFQNEAQLEKSRLLSDRFSAERPKGSFSTLEIQRTEQGDSAMYLCASSLQGAQETQYFGPGTRLLVL.

This clonotype has at least ten counts. Being one base from a much bigger clone, this may be a read error. The V gene is TRBV9, the J gene TRBJ1-1; D remains ambiguous. Trimming left V 0 bases short and J 3 bases short, with 0 bases between. The CDR3 length is 11 residues. CDR1 and CDR2 (germline): SGDLS, YYNGEE. The DNA for the CDR3 is TGTGCCAGCAGCGTAGACACTGAAGCTTTCTTT. It codes for CASSVDTEAFF.

The chain links TRBV6-5 to TRBJ1-1, with 10 bases identical to TRBD1. Germline assignment: CDR1 MNHEY and CDR2 SVGAGI. The CDR3 sequence is 17 residues long. The J segment lost 4 bases and the V segment lost 0 bases, leaving 8 bases of the junction unmatched. The CDR3 protein is CASSYSDRGPTPTEAFF. CDR3 DNA: TGTGCCAGCAGTTACTCCGACAGGGGGCCTACGCCCACTGAAGCTTTCTTT.

This clonotype was seen more than once but under ten times. The chain is built from TRBV24-1 and TRBJ1-6, with TRBD1 as a possible D gene (6 bases). The germline V gene encodes CDR1 KGHDR and CDR2 SFDVKD. V was trimmed by 7 bases and J by 5 bases, leaving 11 bases between them. CDR3 length: 14 residues. CDR3 amino acids: CATRTRGNNSPLHF. In nucleotides, the CDR3 is TGTGCCACCAGGACCAGGGGAAATAATTCACCCCTCCACTTT.

The sample holds many counts of this clonotype. This chain connects TRBV11-2 to TRBJ2-5, with a weak D call TRBD1 (6 bases). The CDR3 totals 14 residues. Germline V CDR1 and CDR2: SGHAT, FQNNGV. V was trimmed by 2 bases and J by 7 bases, leaving 14 bases between them. The CDR3 nucleotides read TGTGCCAGCAGCTTACCAACAGGGATGGCGACCCAGTACTTC. It translates to CASSLPTGMATQYF.

This clonotype was seen at least ten times. The V call is TRBV9, the J call TRBJ2-7; possible D gene TRBD2, 5 bases. The V end lost 4 bases, the J end lost 3 bases, and 17 bases lay between the germline ends. The CDR3 length is 15 residues. CDR1 is SGDLS, CDR2 YYNGEE, per germline. The CDR3 DNA sequence: TGTGCCAGCAGCCCGGAGGACTCCTTTCTCTACGAGCAGTACTTC. Protein product: CASSPEDSFLYEQYF.

There are many counts of this clonotype. This chain connects TRBV12-3 or TRBV12-4 to TRBJ2-2; D is ambiguous. Trimming removed 5 bases at V and 7 bases at J, with 8 bases between. This CDR3 has 12 residues. The CDR3 DNA sequence: TGTGCCAGCAGTACATATAACGGGGAGCTGTTTTTT. It translates to CASSTYNGELFF.